This TCR beta chain is from a study of cytomegalovirus exposure and HLA in healthy donors. A note on this clone: No antigen is known for it.

The CDR3 runs 13 residues. Germline V CDR1 and CDR2: SGHDN, FVKESK. V gave up 2 bases and J gave up 4 bases, with 8 bases separating them. Only in-frame clones appear in the TCRdb table, and some are missing; sequencing was by immunoSEQ multiplex PCR. The sample carries over 110,000 clones, 84% recorded once. Study-wide points: The tendency of first-cohort TCR clusters to co-occur in the 110 or so validation repertoires emerged from a later analysis.

The receptor comes from a woman aged 25-40 years in good health and CMV-seronegative. The V and J genes are TRBV14 and TRBJ1-2; no definite D call. The sequenced material came from PBMCs. CDR3 sequence: CASSQKPGYGYTF. CDR3 sequence (DNA): TGTGCCAGCAGCCAAAAACCCGGCTATGGCTACACCTTC.